One and the same sample provided the 8 T cell receptor beta chains below, sequenced in a study of regulatory T cells in long-lasting Graves disease. This sample's time point: persistent/refractory GD, antithyroid drugs over 5 years with positive TRAb. Isolated PBMC RNA provided the starting material for the TCR library. Libraries of TCR beta came from iRepertoire HTBI primers plus Arm-PCR of CDR3 regions. A single record per CDR3 protein comes from TCRdb applying MiXCR to the multiplex PCR reads. The sample yields hundreds of thousands of distinct CDR3 sequences, around 21% seen once. Sequences were derived from peripheral blood mononuclear cells (PBMCs), sampled when the disease was refractory, from a patient treated with antithyroid drugs. The receptors were gathered from a female donor with Graves disease.

V gene TRBV7-9 combines with J gene TRBJ2-2, with 8 positions matching TRBD2. CDR1 is SEHNR and CDR2 is FQNEAQ in the germline V gene (reference sequence). V shed 2 bases, J shed 6 bases, and the junction held 2 bases outside the gene matches. This CDR3 is 14 amino acids long. The CDR3 nucleotides are TGTGCCAGCAGCTTACCGGGACTAGCCGGGGAGCTGTTTTTT. Translated: CASSLPGLAGELFF.

As DNA, the CDR3 is TGTGCCACCACTCCGGGGCTAACTGAAGCTTTCTTT. This gives the protein CATTPGLTEAFF. The chain is built from TRBV25-1 and TRBJ1-1; D possibly corresponds to TRBD1 (5 bases). Germline values: CDR1 MGHDK, CDR2 SYGVNS. The CDR3 is 12 residues long. The V end was cut by 10 bases, the J end by 5 bases, with 14 bases between.

This clonotype showed up just a few times. The rearrangement links TRBV11-2 to TRBJ1-3, with D unclear. Trimming pared 2 bases from V and 4 bases from J, leaving 12 bases between. Per the germline V gene, CDR1 is SGHAT and CDR2 is FQNNGV. The CDR3 runs 15 residues. CDR3 loop: CASSLPPSPGNTIYF. In nucleotides, the CDR3 is TGTGCCAGCAGCTTACCTCCCTCGCCCGGAAACACCATATATTTT.

Of note for this clonotype: A junction boundary mismatches the germline segment, possibly from a read error. The genes are TRBV5-1 and TRBJ1-3; D remains unclear. The germline gives CDR1 SGHRS, CDR2 YFSETQ. There are 16 residues in the CDR3. CDR3 DNA: TGCGCCAGCAGCTTAGGGAAGGTGGTGTCTGGGAACACCATATATTTT. This encodes CASSLGKVVSGNTIYF.

The chain is built from TRBV29-1 and TRBJ2-7, with TRBD2 matching over 14 bases. This CDR3 is 14 amino acids long. CDR1 and CDR2 from the germline V gene are SQVTM and ANQGSEA. The trim removed 5 bases at V and 2 bases at J, leaving 2 bases unmatched. The CDR3 sequence: CSVRLAGGPYEQYF. CDR3 coding DNA: TGCAGCGTTAGACTAGCGGGAGGGCCCTACGAGCAGTACTTC.

This clonotype showed up many times. The chain combines TRBV20-1 with TRBJ1-2, with D perhaps TRBD1 (5 bases). CDR3 length: 12 amino acids. The germline CDR1 and CDR2 sequences are DFQATT and SNEGSKA (reference sequence). Trimming removed 3 bases at V and 5 bases at J, with 10 bases between. CDR3: CSARGGGYGYTF. The CDR3 region has the DNA TGCAGTGCTAGGGGGGGTGGGTATGGCTACACCTTC.

The chain carries TRBV29-1 and TRBJ2-2; no firm D call. V gave up 5 bases and J gave up 0 bases, with 10 bases separating them. The CDR3 runs 14 residues. Germline V gives CDR1 SQVTM, CDR2 ANQGSEA. CDR3 DNA sequence: TGCAGCGTTTATTGGCTGACGAACACCGGGGAGCTGTTTTTT. Translation gives CSVYWLTNTGELFF.

This clonotype turned up a few times. Possible read error: a much larger clone is one base away. The chain has TRBV28 and TRBJ2-7, with no clear D. Per germline, CDR1 MDHEN and CDR2 SYDVKM. This CDR3 region has 15 residues. The CDR3 DNA reads TGTGCCAGCAGTTTCGGTGGGGTTAGCTCCTACAAGCAGTACTTC. Amino acid sequence: CASSFGGVSSYKQYF.